This T cell receptor (beta chain) was observed in a study of CD8+CD57+ T cells in acquired aplastic anemia. Study context: CD4+ and CD8+ cells, once sorted, gave DNA averaging about 3 ug. Healthy donors yielded some 9.9 million CD4+ cell reads on average.

This clonotype has more than one count but fewer than ten. Its specificity is not known. The V gene lost 5 bases and the J gene lost 4 bases, with 12 bases spanning the gap. The CDR3 totals 14 residues. Germline CDR1 is MGHRA and CDR2 is YSYEKL. Regarding the study as a whole: Shared by patients and controls, approximately 29 CD8+ CDR3s were abundant in patients.

Genomic DNA templated the TCR beta VDJ and CDR3 profiling. TCRdb itself ran the reads through MiXCR, one entry per CDR3 protein. The data show some 130,000 distinct CDR3 sequences, less than 45% seen once. The sequenced sample was sorted CD4+, CD8+, or CD8+CD57+ T cells (not recorded which) from PBMCs. The TCR was taken from a human donor in good health, serving as a control. The chain uses TRBV4-1 and TRBJ1-3, with D perhaps TRBD1 (5 bases). CDR3 sequence (DNA): TGCGCCAGCAGCGCTCAGGGTGCGGGAAACACCATATATTTT. Residues: CASSAQGAGNTIYF.